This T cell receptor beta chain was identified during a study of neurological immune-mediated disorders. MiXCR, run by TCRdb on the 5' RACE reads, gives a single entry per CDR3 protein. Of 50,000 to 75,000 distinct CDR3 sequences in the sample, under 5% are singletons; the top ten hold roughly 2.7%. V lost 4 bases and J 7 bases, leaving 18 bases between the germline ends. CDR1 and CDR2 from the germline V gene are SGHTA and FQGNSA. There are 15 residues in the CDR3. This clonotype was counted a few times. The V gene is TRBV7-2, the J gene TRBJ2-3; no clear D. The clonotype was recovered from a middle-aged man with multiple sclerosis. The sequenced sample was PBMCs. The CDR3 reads CASSSNRAGRHTQYF. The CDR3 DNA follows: TGTGCCAGCAGCTCCAACCGGGCCGGACGCCATACGCAGTATTTT.